This T cell receptor beta chain is from a study of blood T cell repertoires in COVID-19. The junction had 4 bases not matched to a gene; V was cut back by 3 bases and J by 5 bases. The CDR3 is made up of 14 amino acids. Per the germline V gene, CDR1 is MGHRA and CDR2 is YSYEKL. Sequencing was performed with immunoSEQ multiplex PCR; in TCRdb, only in-frame clones are kept and a portion is missing. The sample contains 150,000 to 200,000 clones, 75% to 90% of which appear only once. In terms of age and location, participants ranged from roughly 18 to 95 years and lived in about two dozen US areas. This sequence joins TRBV4-1 and TRBJ2-1; 7 bases agree with TRBD2. Sample: PBMCs or T cells enriched from blood (not recorded which). The source is a man aged 35 to 55 who had recovered from COVID-19. CDR3 coding DNA: TGCGCCAGCAGCCATCCCGGACTAGACAATGAGCAGTTCTTC. Translated: CASSHPGLDNEQFF.